This TCR beta chain was identified during a study of blood T cell repertoires in COVID-19. Across the whole study: Sources were T cells, B-cell-depleted T cells, or PBMCs; the material itself was cDNA or gDNA.

Patients in Seattle were enrolled during active infection, then followed longitudinally. Germline V CDR1 and CDR2: WSHSY, SAAADI. V dropped 5 bases and J dropped 0 bases, with 8 bases sitting between them. This CDR3 is built from 13 residues. As originally analysed: From reference gene primer amplification, estimates of nucleated cell counts were derived. Generated by immunoSEQ multiplex PCR, the TCRdb table keeps only in-frame clones and is missing some. V and J calls and clone size are given by that table; D and trimming were obtained from the DNA. The sample includes a few hundred thousand clones, about 86% of them seen just once.

The sample was peripheral blood. This chain connects TRBV10-2 to TRBJ2-7, with D perhaps TRBD1 (5 bases). This clonotype was obtained from a woman aged 45-59 years with COVID-19, enrolled during active disease. CDR3 region: CASSHRFSYEQYV. The DNA of the CDR3 is TGCGCCAGCAGTCACAGGTTCTCCTACGAGCAGTACGTC.